This TCR beta chain was recovered during a study of shared clonotypes between healthy human individuals. Study in general: The study enrolled a couple of women and three men aged 18 to 49.

There are a few counts of this clone. Its specificity is unknown. Germline and junction disagree at one end, which may indicate a read error. In the source study's methods: Filtering of immunoSEQ junctional sequences could not match full-length read filtering. Only in-frame clones appear in the TCRdb table, and some are missing; sequencing was by immunoSEQ multiplex PCR. V and J calls plus clone size are reproduced from that table; the DNA served to infer D and trimming. The sample comprises roughly 2.1 million clones, just over 90% of which are singletons, and 1.5% to 2% rests with the top ten. CD45RO-negative CD8 cells positively selected for CCR7 made up the naive population, which excluded terminally differentiated effector memory CD45RA+ cells. Among the donors, all were Caucasian adults who lived in Nashville, Tennessee. In germline, CDR1 is SQVTM, CDR2 ANQGSEA. The CDR3 has 18 amino acids. Overall study results and limits: Naive subsets generally had larger estimated richness than memory subsets.

This sequence originates from a man younger than 35 in good health. Some clones in this sample may be carry-over from other donors' samples. V and J are TRBV29-1 and TRBJ1-1, with 9 bases aligning to TRBD1. Sequenced sample: naive CD8+ T cells from PBMCs. The CDR3 here is CSVGGLWGTGNGNAEAFF. The CDR3 DNA reads as TGCAGCGTTGGAGGGCTTTGGGGGACAGGGAACGGGAACGCTGAAGCTTTCTTT.